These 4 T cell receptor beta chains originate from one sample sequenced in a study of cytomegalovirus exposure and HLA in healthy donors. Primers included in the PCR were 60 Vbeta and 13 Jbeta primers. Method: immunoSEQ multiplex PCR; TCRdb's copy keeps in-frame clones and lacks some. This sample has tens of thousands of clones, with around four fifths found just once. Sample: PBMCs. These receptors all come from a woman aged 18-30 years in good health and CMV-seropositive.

The CDR3 spells CAWSWPGEITGELFF. The CDR3 bases are TGTGCCTGGAGTTGGCCAGGGGAGATTACAGGGGAGCTGTTTTTT. This chain links TRBV30 with TRBJ2-2, with D perhaps matching TRBD1 (6 bases). The CDR3 contains 15 residues. Germline loops: CDR1 GTSNPN, CDR2 SVGIG (reference sequence). Trimming pared 2 bases from V and 8 bases from J, leaving 18 bases between.

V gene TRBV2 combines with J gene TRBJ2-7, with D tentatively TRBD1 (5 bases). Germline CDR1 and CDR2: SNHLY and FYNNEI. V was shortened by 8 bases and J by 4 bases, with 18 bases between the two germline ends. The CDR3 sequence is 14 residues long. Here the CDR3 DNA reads TGTGCCAGCTTGTTTGGGGCGGAGACTTACGAGCAGTACTTC. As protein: CASLFGAETYEQYF.

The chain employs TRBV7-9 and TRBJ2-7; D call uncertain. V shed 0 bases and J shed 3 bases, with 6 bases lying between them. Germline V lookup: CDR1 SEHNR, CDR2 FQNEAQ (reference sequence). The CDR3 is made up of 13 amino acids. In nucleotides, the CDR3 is TGTGCCAGCAGCTTAGCGCGGAGCTACGAGCAGTACTTC. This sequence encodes CASSLARSYEQYF.

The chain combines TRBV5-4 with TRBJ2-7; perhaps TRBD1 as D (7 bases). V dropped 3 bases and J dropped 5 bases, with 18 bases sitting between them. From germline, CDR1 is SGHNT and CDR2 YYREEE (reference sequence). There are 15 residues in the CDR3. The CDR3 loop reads CASSYGGGWKDEQYF. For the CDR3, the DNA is TGTGCCAGCAGCTATGGAGGGGGCTGGAAGGACGAGCAGTACTTC.